This T cell receptor (beta chain) is from a study of control samples from healthy donors and cancer patients. V lost 3 bases and J 12 bases, leaving 21 bases between the germline ends. Germline values: CDR1 SGDLS, CDR2 YYNGEE. This CDR3 is 14 amino acids long. Repertoires were generated with immunoSEQ multiplex PCR, while TCRdb's copy carries only in-frame clones and drops some. Among 150,000 or so clones listed, 94% were seen once. This TCR was recovered from a man in his forties in good health. Input material: blood. The V call is TRBV9, the J call TRBJ1-1; a weak D match, TRBD1 (6 bases). In nucleotides, the CDR3 is TGTGCCAGCAGCGATACTCAGGGGAGGGGCGGATCTTTCTTT. This sequence encodes CASSDTQGRGGSFF.